Shown below are 5 T cell receptor beta chains from a single sample sequenced in a study of blood T cells in healthy people across ages. Sample-barcoded 5' priming and a J-beta primer mix drove a second PCR of about 7 to 12 cycles. TCRdb recomputed calls from the 5' RACE reads with MiXCR, one row per CDR3 protein. The repertoire consists of about a million distinct CDR3 sequences, with approximately 49% occurring once and the leading ten covering 13%. The sample was blood. These receptors all stem from a man younger than 45 in good health.

The table lists this clonotype with a few counts. The rearrangement uses TRBV13 and TRBJ2-5; D is undetermined. This CDR3 is 12 amino acids long. Germline CDR1 is PRHDT and CDR2 is FYEKMQ (reference sequence). V dropped 5 bases and J dropped 4 bases, with 8 bases sitting between them. The CDR3 bases are TGTGCCAGCAGCCCAGTAGGAGAGACCCAGTACTTC. Translation gives CASSPVGETQYF.

This clonotype is a singleton in its sample. The V call is TRBV20-1, the J call TRBJ2-3; maybe TRBD2 (6 bases). The CDR3 is 15 amino acids. The germline CDR1 and CDR2 sequences are DFQATT and SNEGSKA (reference sequence). Trimming took 0 bases from V and 2 from J, leaving 12 bases between them. This chain's CDR3 is CSAREKGTLTDTQYF. DNA of the CDR3: TGCAGTGCTAGAGAGAAGGGGACTCTCACAGATACGCAGTATTTT.

The chain uses TRBV4-3 and TRBJ1-6, with D perhaps TRBD1 (5 bases). The CDR3 spans 17 residues. CDR1 is LGHNA and CDR2 is YSLEER in the germline V gene. V gave up 6 bases and J gave up 0 bases, with 15 bases separating them. DNA for the CDR3: TGCGCCAGCAGTGCTGGGGACCTTACCTCCTATAATTCACCCCTCCACTTT. This translates into CASSAGDLTSYNSPLHF.

The rearrangement uses TRBV6-5 and TRBJ2-3; possibly TRBD1 for D (5 bases). Germline-derived CDR1 and CDR2 are MNHEY and SVGAGI. Trimming shortened V by 6 bases and J by 2 bases, and 9 bases separated the two germline ends. The CDR3 is made up of 13 amino acids. CDR3 amino acids: CASRGLLTDTQYF. The CDR3 DNA is TGTGCCAGCAGGGGGCTCCTCACAGATACGCAGTATTTT.

The rearrangement uses TRBV28 and TRBJ1-2; D remains unclear. Germline V gene lookup returns CDR1 MDHEN and CDR2 SYDVKM. Trimming pared 7 bases from V and 1 base from J, leaving 10 bases between. The CDR3 consists of 13 residues. CDR3: CASTHSGNYGYTF. The DNA for the CDR3 is TGTGCCAGCACCCACAGCGGTAACTATGGCTACACCTTC.